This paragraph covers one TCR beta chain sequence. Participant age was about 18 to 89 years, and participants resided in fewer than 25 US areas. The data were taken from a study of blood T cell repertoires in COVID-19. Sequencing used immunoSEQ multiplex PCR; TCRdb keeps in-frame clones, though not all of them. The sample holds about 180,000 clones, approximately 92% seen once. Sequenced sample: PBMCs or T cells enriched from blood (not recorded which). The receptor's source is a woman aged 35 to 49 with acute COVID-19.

Here the CDR3 DNA reads TGTGCCAGCAGTTACCCAGGGGACCTCACCTACGAGCAGTACTTC. This codes for CASSYPGDLTYEQYF. The chain couples TRBV6-2 or TRBV6-3 to TRBJ2-7; TRBD1 might be the D (6 bases). Trimming pared 2 bases from V and 2 bases from J, leaving 13 bases between. The CDR3 is 15 amino acids. Germline CDR1 reads MNHEY; CDR2 reads SVGEGT.